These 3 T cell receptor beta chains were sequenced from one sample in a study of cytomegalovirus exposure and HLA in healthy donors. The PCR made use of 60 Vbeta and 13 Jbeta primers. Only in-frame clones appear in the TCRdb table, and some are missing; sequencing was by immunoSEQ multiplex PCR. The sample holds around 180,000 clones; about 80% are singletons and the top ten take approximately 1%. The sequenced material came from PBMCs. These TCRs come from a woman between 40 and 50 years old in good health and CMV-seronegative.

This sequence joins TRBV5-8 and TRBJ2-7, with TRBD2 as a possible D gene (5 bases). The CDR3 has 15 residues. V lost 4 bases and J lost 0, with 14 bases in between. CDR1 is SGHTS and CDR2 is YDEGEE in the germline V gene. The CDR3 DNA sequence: TGTGCCAGCAGCCAGGAGGTAGCTTACTCCTACGAGCAGTACTTC. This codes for CASSQEVAYSYEQYF.

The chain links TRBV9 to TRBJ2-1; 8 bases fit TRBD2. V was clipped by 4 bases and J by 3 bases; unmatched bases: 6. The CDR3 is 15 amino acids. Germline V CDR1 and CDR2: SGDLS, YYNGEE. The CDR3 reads CASSFRLASYNEQFF. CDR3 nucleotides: TGTGCCAGCAGCTTCCGACTAGCGAGCTACAATGAGCAGTTCTTC.

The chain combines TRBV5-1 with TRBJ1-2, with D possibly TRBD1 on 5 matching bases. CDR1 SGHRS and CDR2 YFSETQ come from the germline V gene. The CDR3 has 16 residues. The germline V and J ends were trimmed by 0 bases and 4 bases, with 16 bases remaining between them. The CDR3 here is CASSLVPGGVSYGYTF. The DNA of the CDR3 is TGCGCCAGCAGCTTGGTACCCGGGGGGGTCTCCTATGGCTACACCTTC. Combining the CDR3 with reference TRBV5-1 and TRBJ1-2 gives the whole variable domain KAGVTQTPRYLIKTRGQQVTLSCSPISGHRSVSWYQQTPGQGLQFLFEYFSETQRNKGNFPGRFSGRQFSNSRSEMNVSTLELGDSALYLCASSLVPGGVSYGYTFGSGTRLTVV.